Below are 8 T cell receptor beta chains sequenced from a single sample in a study of technical replicates of blood from several donors. Only in-frame clones appear in the TCRdb table, and some are missing; sequencing was by immunoSEQ multiplex PCR. The sample includes 11,000 to 15,000 clones, roughly 84% of them seen just once. The sample comprised PBMCs. The origin of the receptors is a human donor in good health.

The chain recombines TRBV9 with TRBJ2-3, with D possibly TRBD2 on 5 matching bases. This CDR3 is 16 amino acids long. Germline CDR1 is SGDLS and CDR2 is YYNGEE. V gave up 0 bases and J gave up 5 bases, with 16 bases separating them. The DNA for the CDR3 is TGTGCCAGCAGCGTAGCCTTTGCGGGCGCGGGAGATACGCAGTATTTT. It translates to CASSVAFAGAGDTQYF.

The chain uses TRBV7-9 and TRBJ2-5, with unresolved D. There are 11 residues in the CDR3. V lost 5 bases to trimming and J lost 5 bases, with 6 bases between them. Germline CDR1 reads SEHNR; CDR2 reads FQNEAQ (reference sequence). The CDR3 DNA sequence: TGTGCCAGCAGCCCCTTGGAGACCCAGTACTTC. Translating gives CASSPLETQYF.

The chain couples TRBV11-2 to TRBJ1-1; no clear D. Germline-derived CDR1 and CDR2 are SGHAT and FQNNGV. V was pared by 5 bases and J by 1 base, with 17 bases between. The CDR3 spans 16 residues. The CDR3 loop reads CASSLYTDNSNTEAFF. CDR3 nucleotide sequence: TGTGCCAGCAGCCTATACACAGATAACTCGAACACTGAAGCTTTCTTT.

This clone occurred once. The chain is built from TRBV30 and TRBJ2-2, with 7 nucleotides matching TRBD2. Germline V CDR1 and CDR2: GTSNPN, SVGIG (reference sequence). V lost 2 bases, J lost 6 bases, and 6 bases stayed unmatched. This CDR3 is built from 14 residues. The CDR3 nucleotides read TGTGCCTGGAGTCGCGGGAGCAAGGCCGGGGAGCTGTTTTTT. Its protein is CAWSRGSKAGELFF.

The rearrangement links TRBV7-2 to TRBJ1-5; no clear D gene. The germline CDR1 and CDR2 sequences are SGHTA and FQGNSA. Trimming removed 0 bases from V and 0 bases from J, with 6 bases in between. The CDR3 has 15 residues. In nucleotides, the CDR3 is TGTGCCAGCAGCTTAGCGAGGGATAGCAATCAGCCCCAGCATTTT. Protein product: CASSLARDSNQPQHF.

This chain connects TRBV5-4 to TRBJ1-4, with 7 bases fitting TRBD1. CDR3 length equals 16 residues. Germline loops: CDR1 SGHNT, CDR2 YYREEE (reference sequence). Trimming removed 9 bases from V and 3 bases from J; junction bases left unmatched: 14. This CDR3 is CATQARGGRSNEKLFF. The CDR3 DNA sequence: TGTGCCACTCAAGCGAGAGGGGGCCGGTCTAATGAAAAACTGTTTTTT.

The gene calls are TRBV18 and TRBJ1-1; tentative D call: TRBD1 (5 bases). The ends were cut back, 3 bases at V and 6 bases at J, with 8 bases in the middle. Germline V gene sequence: CDR1 KGHSH, CDR2 LQKENI. This CDR3 region has 12 residues. CDR3 nucleotide sequence: TGTGCCAGCTCACCCGACAGCGCTGAAGCTTTCTTT. This sequence encodes CASSPDSAEAFF.

The CDR3 region has the DNA TGCGCCAGCAGCTTGAACCTAGCGGAAACCAATGAGCAGTTCTTC. It yields the protein CASSLNLAETNEQFF. The chain combines TRBV5-1 with TRBJ2-1; 7 bases map to TRBD2. With 1 base clipped from V and 6 bases from J, the junction kept 7 bases outside the gene matches. Germline CDR1 is SGHRS and CDR2 is YFSETQ. The CDR3 totals 15 residues.